The 20 T cell receptor beta chains below were found in one sample sequenced in a study of CD8 T cells in Susac syndrome. An input of roughly 0.5 to 1 ug of RNA was subjected to reverse transcription using random hexamers. TCRdb independently ran MiXCR on the immunoSEQ multiplex PCR reads; one entry per CDR3 protein. The sample comprises 130,000 to 150,000 distinct CDR3 sequences, approximately 94% of which are singletons, and 0.075% to 0.09% rests with the top ten. Sequencing was done on a sample of CD4+ T cells from PBMCs. These receptor sequences come from a human donor in good health.

The chain is built from TRBV19 and TRBJ2-7; the D is unclear. Per germline, CDR1 LNHDA and CDR2 SQIVND (reference sequence). Deletions cut 7 bases from V and 2 bases from J, with 12 bases between. The CDR3 consists of 13 residues. CDR3 protein: CASKGPAAYEQYF. CDR3 DNA sequence: TGTGCCAGTAAAGGGCCTGCGGCCTACGAGCAGTACTTC.

The V gene is TRBV4-1, the J gene TRBJ2-7; 11 nucleotides align to TRBD2. Germline loops: CDR1 MGHRA, CDR2 YSYEKL. The CDR3 is made up of 18 amino acids. V dropped 2 bases and J dropped 3; count of bases not matched to a gene: 12. The CDR3 here is CASSQYLSLAGGFYEQYF. DNA for the CDR3: TGCGCCAGCAGCCAATACCTGAGCCTAGCGGGAGGTTTCTACGAGCAGTACTTC.

V gene TRBV18 combines with J gene TRBJ1-2; D ambiguous. Between the trimmed V and J ends, which lost 3 bases and 4 bases, there was a span of 15 bases. Germline assignment: CDR1 KGHSH and CDR2 LQKENI. The CDR3 extends over 15 amino acids. This CDR3 is CASSPQKSDSYGYTF. In DNA form, the CDR3 reads TGTGCCAGCTCACCGCAGAAATCAGATAGCTATGGCTACACCTTC. Full variable domain (rest looked up from reference TRBV18 and TRBJ1-2): NAGVMQNPRHLVRRRGQEARLRCSPMKGHSHVYWYRQLPEEGLKFMVYLQKENIIDESGMPKERFSAEFPKEGPSILRIQQVVRGDSAAYFCASSPQKSDSYGYTFGSGTRLTVV.

The gene calls are TRBV7-6 and TRBJ1-1; 7 bases agree with TRBD1. The CDR3 loop spans 13 amino acids. Germline V lookup: CDR1 SGHVS, CDR2 FNYEAQ. The J segment lost 5 bases and the V segment lost 5 bases, leaving 5 bases of the junction unmatched. This CDR3 reads CASSEQGNTEAFF. The CDR3 bases are TGTGCCAGCAGCGAACAGGGGAATACTGAAGCTTTCTTT.

This chain uses TRBV19 with TRBJ2-7; no clear D gene. Looked up from germline, CDR1 is LNHDA and CDR2 is SQIVND (reference sequence). Trimming removed 5 bases from V and 0 bases from J, with 11 bases in between. The CDR3 is 14 amino acids. CDR3 bases: TGTGCCAGTAGTCCTCGGTTGGGCTCCTACGAGCAGTACTTC. This codes for CASSPRLGSYEQYF.

V gene TRBV6-1 combines with J gene TRBJ2-5, with 9 bases fitting TRBD1. The CDR3 covers 16 residues. Germline V lookup: CDR1 MNHNS, CDR2 SASEGT. The J segment lost 7 bases and the V segment lost 6 bases, leaving 15 bases of the junction unmatched. CDR3 nucleotide sequence: TGTGCCAGCAGGACATACGGACAGGGGCCAGCGACGACCCAGTACTTC. Translation gives CASRTYGQGPATTQYF.

The chain couples TRBV6-4 to TRBJ2-3, with 9 bases that match TRBD2. The V segment lost 4 bases and the J segment 3 bases; nucleotides outside the gene matches: 5. Germline assignment: CDR1 MRHNA and CDR2 SNTAGT. The CDR3 is 15 amino acids. The CDR3 sequence: CASSVGAGGTDTQYF. In DNA, the CDR3 is TGTGCCAGCAGTGTCGGAGCGGGGGGTACAGATACGCAGTATTTT.

The J gene is TRBJ2-5, the V gene TRBV4-1, with D possibly matching TRBD2 (5 bases). There are 15 residues in the CDR3. The germline V gene encodes CDR1 MGHRA and CDR2 YSYEKL. V was clipped by 2 bases and J by 5 bases, with 15 bases between them. This CDR3 is CASSQLASLVETQYF. The CDR3 DNA is TGCGCCAGCAGCCAACTAGCCAGCCTCGTGGAGACCCAGTACTTC.

The rearrangement links TRBV28 to TRBJ1-2; 7 bases map to TRBD1. The germline V gene encodes CDR1 MDHEN and CDR2 SYDVKM. Trimming at V came to 7 bases and at J to 8 bases, leaving 10 bases not matched to a gene. The CDR3 runs 13 residues. This CDR3 is CASILRGRGGYTF. The CDR3 nucleotides are TGTGCCAGCATCTTGAGGGGGCGCGGGGGCTACACCTTC.

The chain has TRBV4-2 and TRBJ2-7; 8 bases align to TRBD2. CDR1 is LGHNA and CDR2 is YNFKEQ in the germline V gene. Trimming cost V 1 base and J 0 bases; bases outside gene matches: 5. The length of the CDR3 is 16 residues. The chain's CDR3 is CASSQVGGRSSYEQYF. The CDR3 nucleotides read TGTGCCAGCAGCCAAGTAGGCGGGAGGAGCTCCTACGAGCAGTACTTC.

J is TRBJ2-5 and V is TRBV4-1; a weak D match, TRBD2 (6 bases). V shed 1 base and J shed 0 bases, with 6 bases lying between them. Per germline, CDR1 MGHRA and CDR2 YSYEKL. This CDR3 is 14 amino acids long. The chain's CDR3 is CASSQAGDQETQYF. CDR3 coding DNA: TGCGCCAGCAGCCAAGCGGGGGACCAAGAGACCCAGTACTTC.

The chain uses TRBV20-1 and TRBJ1-5; weak D call: TRBD1 (5 bases). The CDR3 runs 14 residues. Germline CDR1 and CDR2: DFQATT and SNEGSKA (reference sequence). Trimming took off 6 bases at V and 6 bases at J, with 18 bases between the two ends. For the CDR3, the DNA is TGCAGTGCCCACTTGGGGGGGTCGGGTCAGCCCCAGCATTTT. It encodes CSAHLGGSGQPQHF.

A single count supports this clonotype. This sequence joins TRBV29-1 and TRBJ2-5; tentatively, D is TRBD2 (6 bases). The V end lost 4 bases, the J end lost 5 bases, and 17 bases lay between the germline ends. The CDR3 covers 14 residues. Looked up from germline, CDR1 is SQVTM and CDR2 is ANQGSEA. In nucleotides, the CDR3 is TGCAGCGTTGGGCCGGGACTGGGGGTGGAGACCCAGTACTTC. Residues: CSVGPGLGVETQYF.

The chain recombines TRBV29-1 with TRBJ2-1; TRBD2 matches at 8 bases. The germline V gene has CDR1 SQVTM and CDR2 ANQGSEA. The CDR3 extends over 15 amino acids. Unmatched junction bases numbered 9, after V lost 6 bases and J lost 2 bases. The CDR3 reads CSVPREAHPYNEQFF. The CDR3 DNA follows: TGCAGCGTCCCGCGGGAGGCCCACCCCTACAATGAGCAGTTCTTC.

The chain couples TRBV24-1 to TRBJ2-1; 7 bases align to TRBD2. The V segment lost 4 bases and the J segment 2 bases; nucleotides outside the gene matches: 10. The CDR3 has 17 amino acids. CDR1 is KGHDR, CDR2 SFDVKD, per germline. CDR3 amino acids: CATSDTGTTKAYNEQFF. The CDR3 nucleotides read TGTGCCACCAGTGACACCGGGACTACCAAGGCCTACAATGAGCAGTTCTTC.

The count of this clonotype is one. V is TRBV3-1 and J is TRBJ1-1; TRBD1 might be the D (6 bases). The CDR3 consists of 13 residues. Per germline, CDR1 LGHDT and CDR2 YNNKEL (reference sequence). Trimming removed 3 bases at V and 3 bases at J, with 8 bases between. CDR3 loop: CASSQGAYTEAFF. CDR3 DNA sequence: TGTGCCAGCAGCCAGGGGGCGTACACTGAAGCTTTCTTT.

This clonotype has a single count. The chain combines TRBV3-1 with TRBJ1-4; possible D gene TRBD1, 5 bases. Per germline, CDR1 LGHDT and CDR2 YNNKEL (reference sequence). The CDR3 is 15 residues long. Trimming removed 0 bases from V and 8 bases from J, with 13 bases in between. DNA of the CDR3: TGTGCCAGCAGCCAAGAATTGGGACTCACCGAAAAACTGTTTTTT. The encoded protein is CASSQELGLTEKLFF.

This chain connects TRBV7-9 to TRBJ1-1; D ambiguous. CDR3 size: 14 residues. V was cut by 7 bases and J by 0 bases, with 12 bases left in between. Germline values: CDR1 SEHNR, CDR2 FQNEAQ (reference sequence). CDR3 amino acids: CASNYWDLNTEAFF. The CDR3 bases are TGTGCCAGCAACTATTGGGATCTGAACACTGAAGCTTTCTTT.

The chain couples TRBV24-1 to TRBJ2-3, with D possibly being TRBD1 (6 bases). Germline V lookup: CDR1 KGHDR, CDR2 SFDVKD. Trimming pared 6 bases from V and 2 bases from J, leaving 11 bases between. The CDR3 loop spans 14 amino acids. CDR3: CATSPQGLTDTQYF. The CDR3 DNA reads as TGTGCCACCAGTCCGCAGGGGCTCACAGATACGCAGTATTTT.

The chain uses TRBV20-1 and TRBJ2-1; D is undetermined. Trimming removed 7 bases from V and 4 bases from J, with 17 bases in between. CDR1 is DFQATT, CDR2 SNEGSKA, per germline (reference sequence). The CDR3 length is 14 residues. CDR3 amino acids: CSVSKRLAYNEQFF. CDR3 DNA: TGCAGTGTTAGCAAAAGGTTGGCTTACAATGAGCAGTTCTTC.